This T cell receptor (beta chain) was sequenced in a study of molecular identifiers for immune sequencing clone quantification. Input for naive CD8 libraries was about 18,000 to 1,000,000 sorted cells; the RNA fraction used was 10%, 30% or 50%. When naive CD8 T cells were sorted, they were gated as CD8+CD4-CCR7+CD45RA+. Many counts were recorded for this clonotype. Bulk TCR libraries used previously described methods and listed TCR primers. A single record per CDR3 protein comes from TCRdb applying MiXCR to the PCR reads. Among 80,000 to 130,000 distinct CDR3 sequences listed, under 40% were seen once. The V gene lost 10 bases and the J gene lost 6 bases, with 16 bases spanning the gap. Looked up from germline, CDR1 is MNHEY and CDR2 is SVGEGT. This CDR3 comprises 13 residues.

The TCR was taken from a human donor in good health. Some libraries in this study had Jurkat cell RNA spiked in. V gene TRBV6-2 or TRBV6-3 combines with J gene TRBJ1-5; possible D gene TRBD1, 5 bases. The specimen was naive CD8+ T cells from blood, with Jurkat cell RNA spiked in. This sample's subset: FACS-sorted CD8+CD4-CCR7+CD45RA+ naive T cells. CDR3 amino acids: CATRDSISQPQHF. The DNA of the CDR3 is TGTGCCACCCGCGACAGTATTTCTCAGCCCCAGCATTTT.